Reported below is one TCR beta chain. The CDR3 consists of 13 residues. In germline, CDR1 is SGHRS, CDR2 YFSETQ. Trimming left V 0 bases short and J 4 bases short, with 4 bases between. The data were obtained in a study of T cell responses to AZD1222 COVID-19 vaccine. Generated by immunoSEQ multiplex PCR, the TCRdb table keeps only in-frame clones and is missing some. Found here are 95,000 to 130,000 clones, about 90% of them singletons; the top ten hold about 10%. The source of this sequence is an adult in good health. V is TRBV5-1 and J is TRBJ1-4; D ambiguous. The sequences come from peripheral blood, collected on day 0 of AZD1222 vaccination. The CDR3 nucleotides read TGCGCCAGCAGCTTGGTGGGTAATGAAAAACTGTTTTTT. The encoded protein is CASSLVGNEKLFF. Full variable domain (missing parts from reference TRBV5-1 and TRBJ1-4): KAGVTQTPRYLIKTRGQQVTLSCSPISGHRSVSWYQQTPGQGLQFLFEYFSETQRNKGNFPGRFSGRQFSNSRSEMNVSTLELGDSALYLCASSLVGNEKLFFGSGTQLSVL.